This TCR beta chain is from a study of identical twins. The CDR3 runs 14 residues. Trimming cost V 0 bases and J 1 base, with 9 bases left between them. Germline CDR1 is DFQATT and CDR2 is SNEGSKA (reference sequence). Broader study findings: The conclusions drew on cross-sectional statistical analysis instead of tracking the same donors. An excess of low generation probability was shown by twin-shared out-of-frame alpha sequences.

With regard to this clonotype: Its antigen remains unknown.

MiXCR, run by TCRdb on the 5' RACE reads, gives a single entry per CDR3 protein. The table records 1.5 million to 2 million distinct CDR3 sequences, less than 40% of them present only once. Input material: cord blood. This chain connects TRBV20-1 to TRBJ2-5; D is ambiguous. This TCR was sampled from a newborn girl in good health. CDR3 protein: CSARDSPVQETQYF. The CDR3 coding sequence is TGCAGTGCTAGAGATAGCCCCGTCCAAGAGACCCAGTACTTC.